Listed below are T cell receptor beta chains from one sample, sequenced in a study of blood T cell repertoires in COVID-19. Generated by immunoSEQ multiplex PCR, the TCRdb table keeps only in-frame clones and is missing some. This sample yields 250,000 to 300,000 clones, of which under 90% are seen a single time; approximately 4% belongs to the top ten. Sequencing used PBMCs or T cells enriched from blood (not recorded which). All receptors come from a man aged 25 to 45 with acute COVID-19. Both conserved end residues are part of each CDR3.

j_call: TRBJ2-5
v_call: TRBV5-8
cdr3_aa: CASSLILGRQETQYF

j_call: TRBJ1-5
v_call: TRBV28
cdr3_aa: CASSSPDRGPSNQPQHF

j_call: TRBJ1-2
v_call: TRBV21-1
cdr3_aa: CASLSGTGSDGYTF

j_call: TRBJ1-3
v_call: TRBV5-1
cdr3_aa: CASSPDWNTIYF

j_call: TRBJ2-1
v_call: TRBV2
cdr3_aa: CASSEDGLAGGVEQFF

j_call: TRBJ1-6
v_call: TRBV6-5
cdr3_aa: CASTWDRGDSPLHF

j_call: TRBJ1-3
v_call: TRBV6-6
cdr3_aa: CASTLTGTGNTIYF

j_call: TRBJ2-1
v_call: TRBV14
cdr3_aa: CASSHRLAGSSYNEQFF

j_call: TRBJ1-2
v_call: TRBV7-8
cdr3_aa: CASSPETRWGYTF

j_call: TRBJ1-2
v_call: TRBV5-6
cdr3_aa: CASSFGTPNYGYTF

j_call: TRBJ1-5
v_call: TRBV18
cdr3_aa: CASSPGTGLTQPQHF

j_call: TRBJ1-5
v_call: TRBV29-1
cdr3_aa: CSVGGKNQPQHF

j_call: TRBJ2-5
v_call: TRBV9
cdr3_aa: CASSPSGETQYF

j_call: TRBJ1-5
v_call: TRBV9
cdr3_aa: CASSEGLISDQPQHF

j_call: TRBJ1-5
v_call: TRBV6-1
cdr3_aa: CASSERLGGPQHF

j_call: TRBJ2-5
v_call: TRBV15
cdr3_aa: CATSIWDSQETQYF

j_call: TRBJ2-5
v_call: TRBV28
cdr3_aa: CASRPGQGVGETQYF

j_call: TRBJ1-6
v_call: TRBV9
cdr3_aa: CASSGPGDSYNSPLHF

j_call: TRBJ1-6
v_call: TRBV27
cdr3_aa: CASSLTSGGNSPLHF

j_call: TRBJ2-1
v_call: TRBV5-5
cdr3_aa: CASSHRDRVLSSYNEQFF

j_call: TRBJ2-1
v_call: TRBV28
cdr3_aa: CASSSYEQFF

j_call: TRBJ2-2
v_call: TRBV5-6
cdr3_aa: CASSIDRGRTGELFF

j_call: TRBJ1-2
v_call: TRBV5-1
cdr3_aa: CASSLEGEGYTF

j_call: TRBJ1-1
v_call: TRBV5-4
cdr3_aa: CASSLWQVNTEAFF

j_call: TRBJ1-6
v_call: TRBV13
cdr3_aa: CASSLTAGGSPLHF

j_call: TRBJ2-3
v_call: TRBV7-2
cdr3_aa: CASSSRAWGTQYF

j_call: TRBJ2-1
v_call: TRBV7-9
cdr3_aa: CASSSGLSGRIDWSFF

j_call: TRBJ1-2
v_call: TRBV7-6
cdr3_aa: CASSKDRANYGYTF

j_call: TRBJ1-6
v_call: TRBV6-5
cdr3_aa: CASSLSYNSPLHF

j_call: TRBJ1-6
v_call: TRBV12-5
cdr3_aa: CASGLGQGDSPLHF

j_call: TRBJ1-2
v_call: TRBV28
cdr3_aa: CASSLGGYGYTF

j_call: TRBJ2-5
v_call: TRBV7-9
cdr3_aa: CASRQGVQETQYF

j_call: TRBJ2-1
v_call: TRBV18
cdr3_aa: CASSPTSGRGYNEQFF

j_call: TRBJ1-2
v_call: TRBV30
cdr3_aa: CAWNENYGYTF

j_call: TRBJ1-6
v_call: TRBV18
cdr3_aa: CASSPITGEGNSPLHF

j_call: TRBJ2-1
v_call: TRBV9
cdr3_aa: CASSVGASSYNEQFF

j_call: TRBJ2-5
v_call: TRBV5-6
cdr3_aa: CASSALTGTQYF

j_call: TRBJ2-5
v_call: TRBV7-6
cdr3_aa: CASSLNRGKQETQYF

j_call: TRBJ2-5
v_call: TRBV19
cdr3_aa: CASSPSLLAGRNYRETQYF

j_call: TRBJ1-5
v_call: TRBV28
cdr3_aa: CASRPRGASNQPQHF

j_call: TRBJ1-1
v_call: TRBV19
cdr3_aa: CASSIGVIAFF

j_call: TRBJ1-6
v_call: TRBV11-2
cdr3_aa: CASSRTGGALNSPLHF

j_call: TRBJ1-4
v_call: TRBV5-6
cdr3_aa: CASSLRVGEKLFF

j_call: TRBJ1-2
v_call: TRBV5-8
cdr3_aa: CASSLSGNSYGYTF

j_call: TRBJ2-1
v_call: TRBV9
cdr3_aa: CASSVVDSGYNEQFF

j_call: TRBJ2-1
v_call: TRBV18
cdr3_aa: CASSPSLHRDYNEQFF